The 24 T cell receptor beta chains below were found in one sample sequenced in a study of cytomegalovirus exposure and HLA in healthy donors. Sequencing used immunoSEQ multiplex PCR; TCRdb keeps in-frame clones, though not all of them. Here the sample spans fewer than 100,000 clones, under 95% being singletons. The sequenced material came from PBMCs. The receptors originated from a young man in good health and CMV-seronegative.

V usage is TRBV10-2 and J usage is TRBJ2-7; 9 bases match TRBD1. The CDR3 contains 14 residues. The V gene's germline CDR1 is WSHSY and CDR2 SAAADI. Losses at the gene ends were 7 bases for V and 6 bases for J; bases not matched to a gene: 10. In DNA, the CDR3 is TGCGCCAGCATGACCGGGACAGGGTCTGTCGAGCAGTACTTC. Amino acids: CASMTGTGSVEQYF.

The V gene is TRBV2, the J gene TRBJ1-4; perhaps TRBD1 as D (5 bases). Per germline, CDR1 SNHLY and CDR2 FYNNEI. The V end lost 4 bases, the J end lost 7 bases, and 13 bases lay between the germline ends. This CDR3 is built from 14 residues. The chain's CDR3 is CASSGRGYGEKLFF. The CDR3 nucleotides are TGTGCCAGCAGTGGACGGGGGTACGGTGAAAAACTGTTTTTT.

V usage is TRBV7-9 and J usage is TRBJ2-7; the D is unclear. The CDR3 runs 13 residues. CDR1 SEHNR and CDR2 FQNEAQ come from the germline V gene (reference sequence). Trimming left V 3 bases short and J 4 bases short, with 10 bases between. CDR3 protein: CASSLRQTYEQYF. CDR3 DNA: TGTGCCAGCAGCTTGCGACAAACATACGAGCAGTACTTC.

The J gene is TRBJ1-2, the V gene TRBV30; 7 bases align to TRBD1. The V and J ends lost 2 bases and 5 bases, in that order; junction bases with no gene match: 11. The CDR3 runs to 15 residues. Germline V lookup: CDR1 GTSNPN, CDR2 SVGIG (reference sequence). In nucleotides, the CDR3 is TGTGCCTGGAGTCCCCACCGGGACAGTAAATATGGCTACACCTTC. This sequence encodes CAWSPHRDSKYGYTF.

The gene calls are TRBV19 and TRBJ1-1, with unresolved D. V lost 4 bases and J 1 base, leaving 7 bases between the germline ends. This CDR3 comprises 13 residues. The V gene's germline CDR1 is LNHDA and CDR2 SQIVND (reference sequence). This CDR3 reads CASSRVPNTEAFF. In DNA form, the CDR3 reads TGTGCCAGTAGTAGAGTGCCGAACACTGAAGCTTTCTTT.

A single count supports this clone. This chain connects TRBV7-9 to TRBJ2-1; 8 bases align to TRBD2. The CDR3 has 17 amino acids. Trimming took 0 bases from V and 4 from J; bases not matched to a gene: 8. Germline CDR1 is SEHNR and CDR2 is FQNEAQ (reference sequence). The CDR3 sequence is CASSLAPGLGVYNEQFF. In DNA, the CDR3 is TGTGCCAGCAGCTTAGCCCCGGGACTAGGGGTTTACAATGAGCAGTTCTTC.

The V gene is TRBV29-1, the J gene TRBJ2-3; TRBD1 matches 9 bases. The CDR3 spans 13 residues. Trimming removed 5 bases from V and 3 bases from J; junction bases left unmatched: 3. Germline assignment: CDR1 SQVTM and CDR2 ANQGSEA. CDR3 sequence reads: CSVRQGGTDTQYF. The CDR3, as DNA: TGCAGCGTTAGACAGGGGGGTACAGATACGCAGTATTTT.

The rearrangement joins TRBV14 to TRBJ1-2; possible D gene TRBD1, 5 bases. Germline V gives CDR1 SGHDN, CDR2 FVKESK. This CDR3 is built from 13 residues. Trimming shortened V by 4 bases and J by 4 bases, and 10 bases separated the two germline ends. The CDR3 protein is CASSPGWGYGYTF. CDR3 coding DNA: TGTGCCAGCAGCCCAGGGTGGGGCTATGGCTACACCTTC.

The rearrangement uses TRBV7-9 and TRBJ2-3; TRBD1 agrees at 10 bases. Germline values: CDR1 SEHNR, CDR2 FQNEAQ (reference sequence). The V segment lost 8 bases and the J segment 4 bases; nucleotides outside the gene matches: 3. This CDR3 spans 13 amino acids. The CDR3 reads CASVDRGADTQYF. The CDR3 DNA sequence: TGTGCCAGCGTGGACAGGGGGGCAGATACGCAGTATTTT.

The CDR3 is CASSWGQGTGNTIYF. As DNA, the CDR3 is TGCGCCAGCAGCTGGGGGCAGGGGACCGGAAACACCATATATTTT. The chain has TRBV5-1 and TRBJ1-3, with D maybe TRBD1 (6 bases). Trimming cost V 3 bases and J 4 bases, with 14 bases left between them. This CDR3 is 15 amino acids long. CDR1 is SGHRS, CDR2 YFSETQ, per germline.

The V and J genes are TRBV25-1 and TRBJ2-1, with 7 bases identical to TRBD2. This CDR3 has 17 residues. Trimming cost V 0 bases and J 8 bases; bases outside gene matches: 13. The V gene's germline CDR1 is MGHDK and CDR2 SYGVNS. The CDR3 DNA reads TGTGCCAGCAGTGAATATTTGGGGAGGGGCGCCCTCGATGAGCAGTTCTTC. This sequence encodes CASSEYLGRGALDEQFF.

This chain joins TRBV7-2 and TRBJ2-6, with a possible D match to TRBD1 (5 bases). The CDR3 consists of 17 residues. Germline lookup yields CDR1 SGHTA and CDR2 FQGNSA. Trimming left V 1 base short and J 1 base short, with 11 bases between. DNA of the CDR3: TGTGCCAGCAGCTTAGTCGCAGGGCGATCTGGGGCCAACGTCCTGACTTTC. Translation: CASSLVAGRSGANVLTF.

J is TRBJ2-7 and V is TRBV19, with 9 bases matching TRBD1. Trimming removed 5 bases from V and 2 bases from J; junction bases left unmatched: 4. The CDR3 has 14 amino acids. Germline V lookup: CDR1 LNHDA, CDR2 SQIVND (reference sequence). CDR3 residues: CASSSTGGTYEQYF. As DNA, the CDR3 is TGTGCCAGTAGTTCGACAGGGGGTACCTACGAGCAGTACTTC.

V is TRBV27 and J is TRBJ2-7, with D tentatively TRBD2 (5 bases). The germline gives CDR1 MNHEY, CDR2 SMNVEV (reference sequence). This CDR3 region has 14 residues. The V end was cut by 2 bases, the J end by 3 bases, with 11 bases between. DNA for the CDR3: TGTGCCAGCAGTTTAAGGGATGGAGGCTACGAGCAGTACTTC. Its translation: CASSLRDGGYEQYF.

The rearrangement joins TRBV10-1 to TRBJ2-3, with D tentatively TRBD1 (5 bases). Germline values: CDR1 WNHNN, CDR2 SYGVQD (reference sequence). The CDR3 runs to 13 residues. V was trimmed by 5 bases and J by 6 bases, leaving 12 bases between them. CDR3 sequence: CASSRQGGDTQYF. The DNA of the CDR3 is TGCGCCAGCAGTAGGCAGGGTGGGGATACGCAGTATTTT.

The chain joins TRBV4-1 to TRBJ1-2; the D is unclear. Trimming removed 0 bases from V and 4 bases from J, with 9 bases in between. The CDR3 is 14 residues long. Looked up from germline, CDR1 is MGHRA and CDR2 is YSYEKL. In nucleotides, the CDR3 is TGCGCCAGCAGCCAAGACGCAAACGGCTATGGCTACACCTTC. It is translated as CASSQDANGYGYTF.

The rearrangement links TRBV18 to TRBJ1-1; no definite D call. Germline values: CDR1 KGHSH, CDR2 LQKENI. The CDR3 consists of 12 residues. V was shortened by 5 bases and J by 2 bases, with 6 bases between the two germline ends. The CDR3 DNA sequence: TGTGCCAGCTCATCTACCAACACTGAAGCTTTCTTT. Its protein is CASSSTNTEAFF. Based on the CDR3 plus reference TRBV18 and TRBJ1-1, the full variable domain is NAGVMQNPRHLVRRRGQEARLRCSPMKGHSHVYWYRQLPEEGLKFMVYLQKENIIDESGMPKERFSAEFPKEGPSILRIQQVVRGDSAAYFCASSSTNTEAFFGQGTRLTVV.

The chain links TRBV2 to TRBJ2-3, with 7 bases matching TRBD1. V dropped 7 bases and J dropped 4; count of bases not matched to a gene: 11. The CDR3 consists of 15 residues. Per the germline V gene, CDR1 is SNHLY and CDR2 is FYNNEI. The CDR3 DNA reads TGTGCCAGCATGGTGGTCCGACAGGGAGCAGATACGCAGTATTTT. This translates into CASMVVRQGADTQYF.

The chain uses TRBV27 and TRBJ2-7; D might be TRBD1 (6 bases). The V gene's germline CDR1 is MNHEY and CDR2 SMNVEV (reference sequence). The CDR3 loop spans 13 amino acids. Trimming pared 2 bases from V and 2 bases from J, leaving 7 bases between. CDR3 in amino acids: CASSLGTTYEQYF. The CDR3 DNA sequence: TGTGCCAGCAGTTTAGGGACAACCTACGAGCAGTACTTC.

This rearrangement joins TRBV27 to TRBJ2-5; 11 bases match TRBD1. Germline CDR1 and CDR2: MNHEY and SMNVEV (reference sequence). Unmatched junction bases numbered 13, after V lost 5 bases and J lost 5 bases. The CDR3 covers 17 residues. This chain's CDR3 is CASSPLGTGTGGETQYF. DNA for the CDR3: TGTGCCAGCAGTCCCCTTGGGACCGGGACAGGGGGGGAGACCCAGTACTTC.

The V gene is TRBV6-5, the J gene TRBJ1-2; 8 bases align to TRBD1. CDR3 length: 15 residues. J was trimmed by 3 bases and V by 5 bases; bases with no gene match: 8. Per the germline V gene, CDR1 is MNHEY and CDR2 is SVGAGI. CDR3 sequence (DNA): TGTGCCAGCAGTACCGATCCACAGGGGGACTATGGCTACACCTTC. This codes for CASSTDPQGDYGYTF.

V and J are TRBV18 and TRBJ2-7; 12 bases map to TRBD2. The CDR3 loop spans 14 amino acids. V lost 5 bases and J lost 4; bases outside the gene matches: 3. Looked up from germline, CDR1 is KGHSH and CDR2 is LQKENI. DNA for the CDR3: TGTGCCAGCTCAACGACTAGCGGGAGTTACGAGCAGTACTTC. Translation: CASSTTSGSYEQYF.

This clone was observed a single time. The genes are TRBV2 and TRBJ2-1; the D is unclear. The germline V and J ends were trimmed by 1 base and 3 bases, with 10 bases remaining between them. Germline-derived CDR1 and CDR2 are SNHLY and FYNNEI. This CDR3 has 15 residues. Here the CDR3 DNA reads TGTGCCAGCAGTGAAGGAGTGACACACTACAATGAGCAGTTCTTC. This encodes CASSEGVTHYNEQFF.

The chain carries TRBV5-1 and TRBJ2-3, with unresolved D. The germline V and J ends were trimmed by 7 bases and 0 bases, with 15 bases remaining between them. The V gene's germline CDR1 is SGHRS and CDR2 YFSETQ. The CDR3 runs to 15 residues. CDR3 sequence (DNA): TGCGCCAGCGACCGGTCGGAGTCTAGCACAGATACGCAGTATTTT. It translates to CASDRSESSTDTQYF. Full variable domain (outside the CDR3, taken from reference TRBV5-1 and TRBJ2-3): KAGVTQTPRYLIKTRGQQVTLSCSPISGHRSVSWYQQTPGQGLQFLFEYFSETQRNKGNFPGRFSGRQFSNSRSEMNVSTLELGDSALYLCASDRSESSTDTQYFGPGTRLTVL.